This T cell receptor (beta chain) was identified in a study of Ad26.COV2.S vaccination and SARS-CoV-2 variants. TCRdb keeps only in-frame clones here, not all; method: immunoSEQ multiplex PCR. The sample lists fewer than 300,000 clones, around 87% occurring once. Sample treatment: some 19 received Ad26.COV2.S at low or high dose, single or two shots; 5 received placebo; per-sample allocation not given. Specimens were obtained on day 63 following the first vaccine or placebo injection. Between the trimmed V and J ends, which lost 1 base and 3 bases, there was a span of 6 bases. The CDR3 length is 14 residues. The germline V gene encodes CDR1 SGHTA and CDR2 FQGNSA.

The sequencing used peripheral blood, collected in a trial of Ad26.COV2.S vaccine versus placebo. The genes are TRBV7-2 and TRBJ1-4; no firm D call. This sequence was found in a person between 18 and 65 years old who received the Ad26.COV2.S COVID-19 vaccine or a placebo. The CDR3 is CASSLGSANEKLFF. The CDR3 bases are TGTGCCAGCAGCTTAGGATCTGCTAATGAAAAACTGTTTTTT.